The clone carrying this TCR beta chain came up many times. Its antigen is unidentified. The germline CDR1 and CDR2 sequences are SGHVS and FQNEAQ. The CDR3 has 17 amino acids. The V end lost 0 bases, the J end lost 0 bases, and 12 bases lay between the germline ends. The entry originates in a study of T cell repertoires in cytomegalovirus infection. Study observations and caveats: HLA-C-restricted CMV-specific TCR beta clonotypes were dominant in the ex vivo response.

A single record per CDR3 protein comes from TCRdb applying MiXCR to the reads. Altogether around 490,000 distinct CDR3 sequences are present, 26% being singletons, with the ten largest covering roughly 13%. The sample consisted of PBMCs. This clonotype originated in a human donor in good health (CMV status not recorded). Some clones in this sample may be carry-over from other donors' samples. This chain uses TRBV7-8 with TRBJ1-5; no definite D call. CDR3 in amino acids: CASSLAGRLNSNQPQHF. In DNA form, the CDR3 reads TGTGCCAGCAGCTTAGCGGGCAGGCTAAATAGCAATCAGCCCCAGCATTTT.